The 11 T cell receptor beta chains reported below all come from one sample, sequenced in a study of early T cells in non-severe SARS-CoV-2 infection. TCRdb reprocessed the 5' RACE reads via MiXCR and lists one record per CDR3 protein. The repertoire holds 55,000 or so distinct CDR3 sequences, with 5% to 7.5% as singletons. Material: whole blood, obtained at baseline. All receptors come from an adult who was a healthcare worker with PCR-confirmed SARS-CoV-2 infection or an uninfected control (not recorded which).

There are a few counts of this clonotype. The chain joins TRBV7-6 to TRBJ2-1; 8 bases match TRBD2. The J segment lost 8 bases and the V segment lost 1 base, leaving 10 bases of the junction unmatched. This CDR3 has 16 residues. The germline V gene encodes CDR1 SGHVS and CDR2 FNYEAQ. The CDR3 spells CASSLVGPGGHDEQFF. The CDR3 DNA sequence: TGTGCCAGCAGCTTAGTTGGGCCGGGGGGGCACGATGAGCAGTTCTTC.

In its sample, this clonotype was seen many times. The CDR3 bases are TGCAGTGCTAGCGGGACAGGGGCCCCAGATACGCAGTATTTT. Protein sequence: CSASGTGAPDTQYF. The genes are TRBV20-1 and TRBJ2-3; 10 positions agree with TRBD1. The CDR3 length is 14 residues. The germline CDR1 and CDR2 sequences are DFQATT and SNEGSKA (reference sequence). With V trimmed by 3 bases and J by 4 bases, 4 bases remained unmatched.

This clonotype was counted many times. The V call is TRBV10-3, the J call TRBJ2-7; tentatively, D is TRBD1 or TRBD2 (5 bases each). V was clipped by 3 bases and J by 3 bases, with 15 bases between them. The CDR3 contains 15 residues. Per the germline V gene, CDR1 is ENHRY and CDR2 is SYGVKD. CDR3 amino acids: CAISDRDVELYEQYF. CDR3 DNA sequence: TGTGCCATCAGTGACCGGGACGTCGAACTCTACGAGCAGTACTTC.

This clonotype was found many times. CDR3: CAISDSRDREGGYTF. In nucleotides, the CDR3 is TGTGCCATCAGTGATAGCCGGGACAGGGAAGGTGGCTACACCTTC. The rearrangement joins TRBV10-3 to TRBJ1-2, with TRBD1 matching 9 bases. Germline assignment: CDR1 ENHRY and CDR2 SYGVKD. V trimming: 3 bases; J trimming: 7 bases; junction bases outside the gene matches: 9. The CDR3 contains 15 residues.

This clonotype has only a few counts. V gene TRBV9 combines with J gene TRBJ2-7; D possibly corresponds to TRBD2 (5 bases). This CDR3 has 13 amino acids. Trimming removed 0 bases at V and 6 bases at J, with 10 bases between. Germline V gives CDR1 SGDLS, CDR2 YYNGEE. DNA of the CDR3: TGTGCCAGCAGCGTAGGGGGAGAGGGCGAGCAGTACTTC. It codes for CASSVGGEGEQYF.

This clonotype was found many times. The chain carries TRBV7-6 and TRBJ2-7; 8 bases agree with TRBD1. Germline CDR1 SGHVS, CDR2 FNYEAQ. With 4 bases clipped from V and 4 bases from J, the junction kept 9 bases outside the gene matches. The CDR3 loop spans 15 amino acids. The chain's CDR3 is CASSSNRDRLYEQYF. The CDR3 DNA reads TGTGCCAGCAGCTCGAACCGGGACAGGTTATACGAGCAGTACTTC.

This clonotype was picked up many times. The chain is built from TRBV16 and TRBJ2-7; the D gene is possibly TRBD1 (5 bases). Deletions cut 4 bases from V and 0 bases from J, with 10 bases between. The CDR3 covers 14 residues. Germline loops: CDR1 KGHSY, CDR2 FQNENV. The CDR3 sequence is CASSRQSNSYEQYF. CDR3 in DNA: TGTGCCAGCAGCCGACAGAGCAACTCCTACGAGCAGTACTTC.

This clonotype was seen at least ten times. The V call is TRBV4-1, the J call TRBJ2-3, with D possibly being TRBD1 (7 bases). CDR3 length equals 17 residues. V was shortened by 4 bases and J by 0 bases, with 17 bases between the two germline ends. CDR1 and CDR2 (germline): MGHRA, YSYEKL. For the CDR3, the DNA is TGCGCCAGCAGCCCACAAGCGACAGGGACTAGCACAGATACGCAGTATTTT. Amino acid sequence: CASSPQATGTSTDTQYF.

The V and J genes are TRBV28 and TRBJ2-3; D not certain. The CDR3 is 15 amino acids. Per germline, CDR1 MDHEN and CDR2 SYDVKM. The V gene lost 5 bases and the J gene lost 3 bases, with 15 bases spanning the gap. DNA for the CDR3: TGTGCCAGCAGTCTGACCCAGACTCTAACAGATACGCAGTATTTT. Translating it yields CASSLTQTLTDTQYF.

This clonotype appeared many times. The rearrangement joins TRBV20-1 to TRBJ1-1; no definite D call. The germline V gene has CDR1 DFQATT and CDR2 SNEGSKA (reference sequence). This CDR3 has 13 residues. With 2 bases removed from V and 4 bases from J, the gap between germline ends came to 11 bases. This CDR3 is CSARRELVTEAFF. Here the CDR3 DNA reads TGCAGTGCTAGAAGGGAGCTCGTCACTGAAGCTTTCTTT.

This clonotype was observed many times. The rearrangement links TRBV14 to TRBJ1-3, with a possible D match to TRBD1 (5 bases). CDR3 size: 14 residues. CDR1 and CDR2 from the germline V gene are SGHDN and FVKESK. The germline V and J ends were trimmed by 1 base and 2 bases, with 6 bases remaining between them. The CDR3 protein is CASSQVQAGNTIYF. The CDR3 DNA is TGTGCCAGCAGCCAAGTACAGGCTGGAAACACCATATATTTT. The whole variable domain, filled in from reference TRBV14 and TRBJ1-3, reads EAGVTQFPSHSVIEKGQTVTLRCDPISGHDNLYWYRRVMGKEIKFLLHFVKESKQDESGMPNNRFLAERTGGTYSTLKVQPAELEDSGVYFCASSQVQAGNTIYFGEGSWLTVV.